This TCR beta chain derives from a study of T cells expressing NK-cell markers. Study at large: Of eight sequenced donors, seven were HCMV-seropositive and one HCMV-seronegative.

5'RACE template switching built TCR beta cDNA with unique molecular identifiers. TCRdb reprocessed the 5' RACE reads, keeping one entry per CDR3 protein, no DNA. Its table records more than 20,000 distinct CDR3 sequences. The germline gives CDR1 LGHDT, CDR2 YNNKEL (reference sequence). This CDR3 has 11 amino acids. About this clonotype: Its matching antigen is unknown.

Study-wide results and caveats: Researchers report these clonotypes also headed the CD3+CD56-NKG2C+ fraction in a handful of donors.

The receptor comes from a man aged 18 to 69 in good health. The chain links TRBV3-1 to TRBJ1-1. Sequenced: blood T cells: a sorted CD56 or NKG2C T cell subset, CD4+ or CD8+ T cells, or bulk PBMC T cells (not recorded which). This CDR3 is CASSQGTEAFF.